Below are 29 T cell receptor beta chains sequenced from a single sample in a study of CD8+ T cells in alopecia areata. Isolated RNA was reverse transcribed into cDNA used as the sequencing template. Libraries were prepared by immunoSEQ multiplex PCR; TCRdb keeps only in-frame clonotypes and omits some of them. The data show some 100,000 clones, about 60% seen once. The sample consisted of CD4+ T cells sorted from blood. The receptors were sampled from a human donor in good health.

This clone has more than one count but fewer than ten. The CDR3 spells CASSRTGGRETQYF. The CDR3, as DNA: TGTGCCAGCAGCCGGACAGGGGGACGAGAGACCCAGTACTTC. This chain connects TRBV11-2 to TRBJ2-5; 10 bases fit TRBD1. The length of the CDR3 is 14 residues. V dropped 5 bases and J dropped 4; count of bases not matched to a gene: 4. Germline V gives CDR1 SGHAT, CDR2 FQNNGV. The variable domain in full, completed from reference TRBV11-2 and TRBJ2-5, reads EAGVAQSPRYKIIEKRQSVAFWCNPISGHATLYWYQQILGQGPKLLIQFQNNGVVDDSQLPKDRFSAERLKGVDSTLKIQPAKLEDSAVYLCASSRTGGRETQYFGPGTRLLVL.

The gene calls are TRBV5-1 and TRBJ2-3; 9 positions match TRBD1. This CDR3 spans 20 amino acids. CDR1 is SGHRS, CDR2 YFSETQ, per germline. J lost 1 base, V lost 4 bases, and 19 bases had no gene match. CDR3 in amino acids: CASSRGQGGLGNRGTDTQYF. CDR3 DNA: TGCGCCAGCAGCCGGGGACAGGGAGGATTAGGTAATCGTGGCACAGATACGCAGTATTTT. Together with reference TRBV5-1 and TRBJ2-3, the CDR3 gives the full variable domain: KAGVTQTPRYLIKTRGQQVTLSCSPISGHRSVSWYQQTPGQGLQFLFEYFSETQRNKGNFPGRFSGRQFSNSRSEMNVSTLELGDSALYLCASSRGQGGLGNRGTDTQYFGPGTRLTVL.

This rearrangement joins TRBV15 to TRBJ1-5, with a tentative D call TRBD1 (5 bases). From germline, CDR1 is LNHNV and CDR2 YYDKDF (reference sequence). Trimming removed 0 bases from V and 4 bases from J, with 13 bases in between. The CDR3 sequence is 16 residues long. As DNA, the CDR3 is TGTGCCACCAGCAGAGATATGACAGAAACTAATCAGCCCCAGCATTTT. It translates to CATSRDMTETNQPQHF.

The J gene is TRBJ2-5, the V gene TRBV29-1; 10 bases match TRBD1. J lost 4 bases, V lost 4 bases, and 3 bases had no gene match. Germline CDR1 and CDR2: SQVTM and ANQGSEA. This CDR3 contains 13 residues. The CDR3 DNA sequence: TGCAGCGTTGGACAGGGGGCGGGAGAGACCCAGTACTTC. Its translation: CSVGQGAGETQYF.

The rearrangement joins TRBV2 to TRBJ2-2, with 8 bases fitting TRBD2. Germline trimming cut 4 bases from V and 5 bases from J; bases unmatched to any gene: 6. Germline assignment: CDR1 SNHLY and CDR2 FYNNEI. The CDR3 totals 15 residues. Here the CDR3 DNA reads TGTGCCAGCAGTGCACGGACTAGCTATACCGGGGAGCTGTTTTTT. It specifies CASSARTSYTGELFF.

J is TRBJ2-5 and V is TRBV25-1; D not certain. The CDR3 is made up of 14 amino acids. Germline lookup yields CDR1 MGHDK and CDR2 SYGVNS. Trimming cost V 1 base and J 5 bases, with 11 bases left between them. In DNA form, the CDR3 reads TGTGCCAGCAGTGAATTAACACCCCCTGAGACCCAGTACTTC. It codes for CASSELTPPETQYF.

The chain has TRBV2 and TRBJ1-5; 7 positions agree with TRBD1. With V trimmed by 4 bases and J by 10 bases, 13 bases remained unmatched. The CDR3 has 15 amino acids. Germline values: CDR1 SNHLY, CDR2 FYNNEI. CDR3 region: CASSGGDSRFSPQHF. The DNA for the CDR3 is TGTGCCAGCAGTGGGGGGGACAGCCGGTTTAGTCCCCAGCATTTT.

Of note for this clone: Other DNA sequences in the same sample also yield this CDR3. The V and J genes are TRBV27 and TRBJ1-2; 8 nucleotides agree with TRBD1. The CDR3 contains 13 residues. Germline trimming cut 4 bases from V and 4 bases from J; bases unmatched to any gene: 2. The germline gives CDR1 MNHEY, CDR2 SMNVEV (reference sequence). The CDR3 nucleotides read TGTGCCAGCAGTTCCACAGGGGGCTATGGCTACACCTTC. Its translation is CASSSTGGYGYTF.

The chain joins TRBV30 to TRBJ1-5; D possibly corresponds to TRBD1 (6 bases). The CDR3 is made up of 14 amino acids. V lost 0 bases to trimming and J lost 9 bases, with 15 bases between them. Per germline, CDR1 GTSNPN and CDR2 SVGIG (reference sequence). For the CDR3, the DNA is TGTGCCTGGAGTGTACAGGGAGGATTCCCGCCCCAGCATTTT. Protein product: CAWSVQGGFPPQHF.

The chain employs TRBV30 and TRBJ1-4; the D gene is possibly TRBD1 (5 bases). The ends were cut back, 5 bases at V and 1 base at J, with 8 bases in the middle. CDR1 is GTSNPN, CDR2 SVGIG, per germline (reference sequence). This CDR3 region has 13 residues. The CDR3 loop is CAWGARTNEKLFF. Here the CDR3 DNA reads TGTGCCTGGGGGGCGAGAACTAATGAAAAACTGTTTTTT.

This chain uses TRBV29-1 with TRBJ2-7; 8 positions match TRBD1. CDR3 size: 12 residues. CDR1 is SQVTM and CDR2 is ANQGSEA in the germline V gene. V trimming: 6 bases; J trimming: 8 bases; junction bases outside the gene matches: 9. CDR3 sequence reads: CSVDKTGDKQYF. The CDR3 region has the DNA TGCAGCGTCGATAAGACAGGGGATAAGCAGTACTTC.

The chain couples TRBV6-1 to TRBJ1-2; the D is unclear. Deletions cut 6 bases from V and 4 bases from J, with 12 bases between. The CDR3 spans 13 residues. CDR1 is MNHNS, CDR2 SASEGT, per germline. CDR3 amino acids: CASRIPKGYGYTF. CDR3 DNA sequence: TGTGCCAGCAGGATACCAAAGGGCTATGGCTACACCTTC.

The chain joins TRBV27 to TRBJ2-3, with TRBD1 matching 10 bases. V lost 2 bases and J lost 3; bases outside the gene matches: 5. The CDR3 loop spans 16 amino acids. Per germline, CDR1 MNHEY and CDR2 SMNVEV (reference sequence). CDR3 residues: CASSLRDRGGTDTQYF. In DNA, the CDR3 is TGTGCCAGCAGTTTAAGGGACAGGGGCGGGACAGATACGCAGTATTTT.

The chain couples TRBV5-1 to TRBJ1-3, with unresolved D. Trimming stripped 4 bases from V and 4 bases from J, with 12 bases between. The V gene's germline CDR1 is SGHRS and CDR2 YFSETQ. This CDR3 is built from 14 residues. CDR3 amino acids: CASSPLGYGNTIYF. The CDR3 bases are TGCGCCAGCAGCCCGCTGGGGTACGGAAACACCATATATTTT.

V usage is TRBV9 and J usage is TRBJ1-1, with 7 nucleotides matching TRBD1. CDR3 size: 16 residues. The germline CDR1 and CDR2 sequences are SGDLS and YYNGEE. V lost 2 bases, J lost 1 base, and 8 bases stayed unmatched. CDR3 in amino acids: CASSVQQGYRNTEAFF. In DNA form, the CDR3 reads TGTGCCAGCAGCGTCCAACAGGGGTATCGGAACACTGAAGCTTTCTTT.

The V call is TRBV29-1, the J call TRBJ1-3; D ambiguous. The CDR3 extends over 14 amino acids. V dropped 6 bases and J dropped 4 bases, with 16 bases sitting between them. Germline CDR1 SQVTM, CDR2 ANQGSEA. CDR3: CSVWTALSGNTIYF. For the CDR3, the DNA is TGCAGCGTCTGGACGGCTCTCTCGGGAAACACCATATATTTT.

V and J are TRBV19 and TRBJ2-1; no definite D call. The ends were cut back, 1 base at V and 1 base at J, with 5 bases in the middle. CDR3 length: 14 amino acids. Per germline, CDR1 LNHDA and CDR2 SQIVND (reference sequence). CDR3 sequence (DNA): TGTGCCAGTAGTATAGGACAATCCTACAATGAGCAGTTCTTC. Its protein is CASSIGQSYNEQFF. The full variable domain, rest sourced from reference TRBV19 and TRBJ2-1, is DGGITQSPKYLFRKEGQNVTLSCEQNLNHDAMYWYRQDPGQGLRLIYYSQIVNDFQKGDIAEGYSVSREKKESFPLTVTSAQKNPTAFYLCASSIGQSYNEQFFGPGTRLTVL.

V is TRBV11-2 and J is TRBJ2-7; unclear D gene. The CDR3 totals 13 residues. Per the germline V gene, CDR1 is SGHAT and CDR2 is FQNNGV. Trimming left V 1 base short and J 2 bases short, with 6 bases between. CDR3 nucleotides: TGTGCCAGCAGCTTAGTCTCAACCTACGAGCAGTACTTC. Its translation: CASSLVSTYEQYF.

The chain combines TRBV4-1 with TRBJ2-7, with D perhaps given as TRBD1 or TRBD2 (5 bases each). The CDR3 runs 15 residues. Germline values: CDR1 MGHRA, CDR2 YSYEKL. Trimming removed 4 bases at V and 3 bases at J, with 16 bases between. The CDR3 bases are TGCGCCAGCAGCCTCCACCCAGGGAGAATCTACGAGCAGTACTTC. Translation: CASSLHPGRIYEQYF.

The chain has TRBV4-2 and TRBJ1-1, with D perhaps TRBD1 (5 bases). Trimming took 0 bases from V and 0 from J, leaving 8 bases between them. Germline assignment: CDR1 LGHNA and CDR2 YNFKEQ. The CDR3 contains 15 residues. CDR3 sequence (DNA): TGTGCCAGCAGCCAAGAACCGGGACTGAACACTGAAGCTTTCTTT. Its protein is CASSQEPGLNTEAFF.

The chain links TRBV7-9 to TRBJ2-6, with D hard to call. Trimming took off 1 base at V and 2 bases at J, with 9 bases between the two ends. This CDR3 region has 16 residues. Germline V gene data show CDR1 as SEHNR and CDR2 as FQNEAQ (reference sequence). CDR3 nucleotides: TGTGCCAGCAGCTTAGAAGCAGGCGCTGGGGCCAACGTCCTGACTTTC. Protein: CASSLEAGAGANVLTF. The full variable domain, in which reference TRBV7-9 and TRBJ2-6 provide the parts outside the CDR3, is DTGVSQNPRHKITKRGQNVTFRCDPISEHNRLYWYRQTLGQGPEFLTYFQNEAQLEKSRLLSDRFSAERPKGSFSTLEIQRTEQGDSAMYLCASSLEAGAGANVLTFGAGSRLTVL.

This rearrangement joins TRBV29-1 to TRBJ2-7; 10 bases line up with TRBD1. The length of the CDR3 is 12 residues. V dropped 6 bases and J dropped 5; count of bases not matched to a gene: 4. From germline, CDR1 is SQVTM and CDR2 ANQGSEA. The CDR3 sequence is CSVGTGAHEQYF. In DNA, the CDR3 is TGCAGCGTGGGGACAGGGGCCCACGAGCAGTACTTC.

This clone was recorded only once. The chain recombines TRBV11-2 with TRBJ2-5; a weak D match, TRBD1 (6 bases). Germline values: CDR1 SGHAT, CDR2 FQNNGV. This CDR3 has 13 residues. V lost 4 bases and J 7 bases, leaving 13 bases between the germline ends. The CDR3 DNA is TGTGCCAGCAGCTCATTACAGGGCTTGACCCAGTACTTC. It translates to CASSSLQGLTQYF. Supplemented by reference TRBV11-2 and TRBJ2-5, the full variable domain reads EAGVAQSPRYKIIEKRQSVAFWCNPISGHATLYWYQQILGQGPKLLIQFQNNGVVDDSQLPKDRFSAERLKGVDSTLKIQPAKLEDSAVYLCASSSLQGLTQYFGPGTRLLVL.

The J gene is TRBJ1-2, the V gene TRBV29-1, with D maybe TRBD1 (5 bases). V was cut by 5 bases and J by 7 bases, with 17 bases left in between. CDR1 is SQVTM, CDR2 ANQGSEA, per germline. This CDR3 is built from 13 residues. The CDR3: CSVQGPSMGGYTF. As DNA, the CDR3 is TGCAGCGTTCAGGGCCCAAGCATGGGTGGCTACACCTTC.

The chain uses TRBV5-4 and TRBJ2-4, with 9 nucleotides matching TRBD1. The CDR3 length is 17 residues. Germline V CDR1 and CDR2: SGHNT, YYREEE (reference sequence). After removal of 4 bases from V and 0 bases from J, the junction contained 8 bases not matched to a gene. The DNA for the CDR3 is TGTGCCAGCAGCATGTATACAGGGGGCCTAGCCAAAAACATTCAGTACTTC. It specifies CASSMYTGGLAKNIQYF.

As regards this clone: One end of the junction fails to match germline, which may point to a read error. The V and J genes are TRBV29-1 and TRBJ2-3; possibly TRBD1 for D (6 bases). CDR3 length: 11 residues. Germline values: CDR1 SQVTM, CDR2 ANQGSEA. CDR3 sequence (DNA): TGCAGCGTTCCCGGACAGCAAGCTCGGCATTTT. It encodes CSVPGQQARHF.

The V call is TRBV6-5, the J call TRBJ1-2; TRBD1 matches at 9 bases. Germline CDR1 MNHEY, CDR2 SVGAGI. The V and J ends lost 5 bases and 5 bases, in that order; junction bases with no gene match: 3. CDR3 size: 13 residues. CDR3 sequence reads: CASSTGTGYGYTF. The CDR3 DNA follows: TGTGCCAGCAGTACCGGGACAGGGTATGGCTACACCTTC.

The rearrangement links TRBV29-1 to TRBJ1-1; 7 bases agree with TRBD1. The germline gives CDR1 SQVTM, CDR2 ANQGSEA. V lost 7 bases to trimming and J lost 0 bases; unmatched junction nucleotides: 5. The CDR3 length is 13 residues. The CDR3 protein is CSGYRGLNTEAFF. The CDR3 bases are TGCAGCGGGTACAGGGGACTGAACACTGAAGCTTTCTTT.

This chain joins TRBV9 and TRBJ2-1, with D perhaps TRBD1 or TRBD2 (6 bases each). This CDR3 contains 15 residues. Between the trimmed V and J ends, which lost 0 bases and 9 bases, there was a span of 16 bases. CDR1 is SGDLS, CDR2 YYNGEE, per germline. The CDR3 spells CASSVDAGVEGEQFF. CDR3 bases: TGTGCCAGCAGCGTAGATGCAGGGGTGGAGGGTGAGCAGTTCTTC.